A selection of T cell receptor beta chains follows, all from one sample in a study of cytomegalovirus exposure and HLA in healthy donors. Clones were read by immunoSEQ multiplex PCR, and TCRdb kept only the in-frame ones, dropping some. The repertoire has around 130,000 clones, over 70% of them found once; the top ten carry approximately 1.6%. The sample comprised PBMCs. The receptor set was obtained from a woman aged 18-29 years in good health and CMV-seronegative. CDR3s include the opening cysteine and the closing phenylalanine or tryptophan. The D gene is left open where the match is weak. Clone size is stated in some rows and not others, as once, few, many or a class when expanded.

D: TRBD2; V: TRBV7-9; J: TRBJ2-2; size: .; DNA: TGTGCCAGCAGAGCGGGAGCGGGGGAGCTGTTTTTT; CDR3: CASRAGAGELFF
D: .; V: TRBV2; J: TRBJ1-4; size: once; DNA: TGTGCCACCCAGGGGTTTAGGGCTGAAAAACTGTTTTTT; CDR3: CATQGFRAEKLFF
D: TRBD2; V: TRBV30; J: TRBJ2-5; size: .; DNA: TGTGCCTGGAGTGTAAGCGGGGCCCAAGAGACCCAGTACTTC; CDR3: CAWSVSGAQETQYF
D: TRBD1; V: TRBV5-4; J: TRBJ2-5; size: .; DNA: TGTGCCAGCAGCCCTACAGGGGGCAGAGAGACCCAGTACTTC; CDR3: CASSPTGGRETQYF
D: .; V: TRBV7-9; J: TRBJ1-1; size: .; DNA: TGTTCCAGCCAGGGGAACACTGAAGCTTTCTTT; CDR3: CSSQGNTEAFF
D: .; V: TRBV6-1; J: TRBJ1-1; size: few; DNA: TGTGCCAGCACCCTCGAGATGAACACTGAAGCTTTCTTT; CDR3: CASTLEMNTEAFF
D: .; V: TRBV4-1; J: TRBJ2-1; size: .; DNA: TGCGCCAGCAGCCAAGTCACTGCCGGCAATGAGCAGTTCTTC; CDR3: CASSQVTAGNEQFF
D: .; V: TRBV5-4; J: TRBJ1-2; size: .; DNA: TGTGCCAGCAGCAACAGGGAGGGCTATGGCTACACCTTC; CDR3: CASSNREGYGYTF
D: .; V: TRBV19; J: TRBJ1-1; size: .; DNA: TGTGCCAGTAGGGAGGGTTACACTGAAGCTTTCTTT; CDR3: CASREGYTEAFF
D: .; V: TRBV5-6; J: TRBJ1-2; size: .; DNA: TGTGCCAGCAGCTCTTCCGGGGTAGGGCCCTATGGCTACACCTTC; CDR3: CASSSSGVGPYGYTF
D: .; V: TRBV5-1; J: TRBJ1-4; size: .; DNA: TGCGCCAGCAGCCGGGACACCGGCCGGGAAAAACTGTTTTTT; CDR3: CASSRDTGREKLFF
D: .; V: TRBV5-4; J: TRBJ1-1; size: .; DNA: TGTGCCAGCAGGTTGCAGGGTCTTGAAGCTTTCTTT; CDR3: CASRLQGLEAFF
D: TRBD2; V: TRBV10-3; J: TRBJ2-7; size: once; DNA: TGTGCCATCAGTGAGTCGACTAGCGGGTCCTACGAGCAGTACTTC; CDR3: CAISESTSGSYEQYF
D: .; V: TRBV30; J: TRBJ2-1; size: .; DNA: TGTGCCTGGAGTATGACTACCCCGCTCAATGAGCAGTTCTTC; CDR3: CAWSMTTPLNEQFF
D: TRBD2; V: TRBV7-2; J: TRBJ2-5; size: .; DNA: TGTGCCAGCAGCTTAGCTAGCGGGAGGGAAGAGACCCAGTACTTC; CDR3: CASSLASGREETQYF
D: .; V: TRBV18; J: TRBJ1-5; size: .; DNA: TGTGCCAGTCGTGGGGCTAGCAATCAGCCCCAGCATTTT; CDR3: CASRGASNQPQHF
D: .; V: TRBV6-1; J: TRBJ1-2; size: .; DNA: TGTGCCAGCAGTGGACAGGTTGTCGTCTACACCTTC; CDR3: CASSGQVVVYTF
D: TRBD1; V: TRBV18; J: TRBJ1-5; size: .; DNA: TGTGCCAGCTCACCATCAGGGGGTGATGGTAGGCCCCAGCATTTT; CDR3: CASSPSGGDGRPQHF
D: TRBD2; V: TRBV5-4; J: TRBJ2-1; size: .; DNA: TGTGCCACTCCGGGACTAGGCCCCAATGAGCAGTTCTTC; CDR3: CATPGLGPNEQFF
D: .; V: TRBV7-2; J: TRBJ1-2; size: .; DNA: TGTGCCAGCAGCTTAGCGTTGGGGGCCCACACCTTC; CDR3: CASSLALGAHTF
D: TRBD2; V: TRBV6-1; J: TRBJ2-1; size: .; DNA: TGTGCCAGCAGTGTTTTAAGCGGGAGGGCCATGAATGAGCAGTTCTTC; CDR3: CASSVLSGRAMNEQFF
D: TRBD2; V: TRBV4-2; J: TRBJ2-7; size: .; DNA: TGTGCCAGCAGCCAAGAAGGGACTAGATACTACGAGCAGTACTTC; CDR3: CASSQEGTRYYEQYF
D: .; V: TRBV9; J: TRBJ1-1; size: few; DNA: TGTGCCAGCAGCGTAGGACCTTCGACAGCTGAAGCTTTCTTT; CDR3: CASSVGPSTAEAFF
D: .; V: TRBV5-4; J: TRBJ1-1; size: .; DNA: TGTGCCAGCAGCTTGGACGAGGGTACTGAAGCTTTCTTT; CDR3: CASSLDEGTEAFF
D: .; V: TRBV18; J: TRBJ1-1; size: .; DNA: TGTGCCAGCTCACCACAGGGAGACACTGAAGCTTTCTTT; CDR3: CASSPQGDTEAFF
D: TRBD1; V: TRBV5-1; J: TRBJ2-7; size: .; DNA: TGCGCCAGCAGCTTGGAACGTGGACAGGGGGATTCCTACGAGCAGTACTTC; CDR3: CASSLERGQGDSYEQYF
D: TRBD1; V: TRBV7-8; J: TRBJ2-7; size: .; DNA: TGTGCCAGCAGCTTAAGACCGGGACAGGGTTCCTACGAGCAGTACTTC; CDR3: CASSLRPGQGSYEQYF
D: TRBD2; V: TRBV6-5; J: TRBJ2-7; size: .; DNA: TGTGCCAGCAGTCCTAGCGGGCTCGTCTACGAGCAGTACTTC; CDR3: CASSPSGLVYEQYF
D: TRBD2; V: TRBV19; J: TRBJ2-3; size: .; DNA: TGTGCCAGTAGTACATTAGCGGGAGACCCAGATACGCAGTATTTT; CDR3: CASSTLAGDPDTQYF
D: TRBD1; V: TRBV10-3; J: TRBJ1-1; size: .; DNA: TGTGCCATCAGAACGGGGCTGACAGGGAGAACTGAAGCTTTCTTT; CDR3: CAIRTGLTGRTEAFF
D: .; V: TRBV13; J: TRBJ1-2; size: .; DNA: TGTGCCAGCAGCGATGAGGGACTATTATTACCTTCTCGACGGAGGATGAGGGGCTACACCTTC; CDR3: CASSDEGLLLPSRRRMRGYTF
D: .; V: TRBV5-4; J: TRBJ1-1; size: .; DNA: TGTGCCAGCAGCTTGGGGACAACTACTGAAGCTTTCTTT; CDR3: CASSLGTTTEAFF
D: .; V: TRBV19; J: TRBJ1-2; size: few; DNA: TGTGCCAGTGAACAGGGCGCTAACTATGGCTACACCTTC; CDR3: CASEQGANYGYTF
D: .; V: TRBV6-5; J: TRBJ1-4; size: .; DNA: TGTGCCAGCAGTTACTCAACCGGGAATGAAAAACTGTTTTTT; CDR3: CASSYSTGNEKLFF
D: TRBD1; V: TRBV7-6; J: TRBJ2-1; size: .; DNA: TGTGCCAGCAGCTCCTGGGCGGTATCGGGACAGGGCAATGAGCAGTTCTTC; CDR3: CASSSWAVSGQGNEQFF
D: TRBD1; V: TRBV4-2; J: TRBJ2-3; size: .; DNA: TGTGCCAGCAGCCAACCTCAGGGGGCAGATACGCAGTATTTT; CDR3: CASSQPQGADTQYF
D: .; V: TRBV6-1; J: TRBJ2-7; size: few; DNA: TGTGCCAGCAGTGAATTCGAGGTGGCCTACGAGCAGTACTTC; CDR3: CASSEFEVAYEQYF
D: .; V: TRBV6-1; J: TRBJ1-2; size: .; DNA: TGTGCCAGCAGTGAAGCACGAGTCCCTAACTATGGCTACACCTTC; CDR3: CASSEARVPNYGYTF
D: .; V: TRBV5-1; J: TRBJ2-3; size: .; DNA: TGCGCCAGCAGCTTCGCGGCTAGCACAGATACGCAGTATTTT; CDR3: CASSFAASTDTQYF
D: .; V: TRBV29-1; J: TRBJ1-2; size: once; DNA: TGCAGCGCCGACTATGGCTACACCTTC; CDR3: CSADYGYTF
D: .; V: TRBV2; J: TRBJ1-5; size: few; DNA: TGTGCCAGCAGTGATCGGGTAATCGGCAATCAGCCCCAGCATTTT; CDR3: CASSDRVIGNQPQHF
D: .; V: TRBV4-1; J: TRBJ2-7; size: .; DNA: TGCGCCAGCAGCTACCGCCTAGCAAGAGCCTACGAGCAGTACTTC; CDR3: CASSYRLARAYEQYF
D: TRBD2; V: TRBV7-7; J: TRBJ2-1; size: .; DNA: TGTGCCAGCAGCCCCCGACTAGCGGGAGCCCACAATGAGCAGTTCTTC; CDR3: CASSPRLAGAHNEQFF
D: .; V: TRBV2; J: TRBJ2-1; size: once; DNA: TGTGCCAGCAGTGAAGCGCTTCGTAGCTACAATGAGCAGTTCTTC; CDR3: CASSEALRSYNEQFF
D: TRBD1; V: TRBV2; J: TRBJ2-1; size: .; DNA: TGTGCCAGTCTCATTCCGGGACAGGGATACAATGAGCAGTTCTTC; CDR3: CASLIPGQGYNEQFF
D: TRBD2; V: TRBV6-5; J: TRBJ2-7; size: .; DNA: TGTGCCAGCAGTTACTCTCGGGGGGCCTACGAGCAGTACTTC; CDR3: CASSYSRGAYEQYF
D: TRBD1; V: TRBV5-4; J: TRBJ2-2; size: .; DNA: TGTGCCAGCAGCCCGGCGGGACAGGGGGCGACGGCCGGGGAGCTGTTTTTT; CDR3: CASSPAGQGATAGELFF
D: TRBD2; V: TRBV6-5; J: TRBJ2-3; size: .; DNA: TGTGCCAGCAGTTACTATGCTAGCGGGAGCACAGATACGCAGTATTTT; CDR3: CASSYYASGSTDTQYF
D: .; V: TRBV14; J: TRBJ2-1; size: .; DNA: TGTGCCAGCAGCCCCCCGGGGTCCTGGCCGGGCAATGAGCAGTTCTTC; CDR3: CASSPPGSWPGNEQFF
D: .; V: TRBV7-9; J: TRBJ2-5; size: .; DNA: TGTGCCAGCAACTTAGGGGTGGGAGACTACGAAGAGACCCAGTACTTC; CDR3: CASNLGVGDYEETQYF
D: .; V: TRBV10-1; J: TRBJ2-2; size: few; DNA: TGCGCCAGCAGTGAGTCTAGTAGCGGGGAGCTGTTTTTT; CDR3: CASSESSSGELFF
D: .; V: TRBV29-1; J: TRBJ2-5; size: .; DNA: TGCAGCGTTGGAGAGGACAGAACCCAGTACTTC; CDR3: CSVGEDRTQYF
D: .; V: TRBV7-2; J: TRBJ2-5; size: .; DNA: TGTGCCAGCAGCTCCCAGGGGGGCTCACAAGAGACCCAGTACTTC; CDR3: CASSSQGGSQETQYF
D: TRBD1; V: TRBV6-6; J: TRBJ1-2; size: once; DNA: TGTGCCAGCAGTTACTCGGGACAGGGTAAACACACCTTC; CDR3: CASSYSGQGKHTF
D: TRBD1; V: TRBV5-6; J: TRBJ2-7; size: .; DNA: TGTGCCAGCAGCGTGGGACAGGGGGAATACTTC; CDR3: CASSVGQGEYF
D: TRBD2; V: TRBV2; J: TRBJ2-4; size: .; DNA: TGTGCCAGCAGTCCTATTAGGACTAGTTACATTCAGTACTTC; CDR3: CASSPIRTSYIQYF
D: .; V: TRBV14; J: TRBJ2-2; size: .; DNA: TGTGCCAGCAGCCATAGCTCTCACGCCGGGGAGCTGTTTTTT; CDR3: CASSHSSHAGELFF
D: .; V: TRBV5-4; J: TRBJ1-2; size: .; DNA: TGTGCCAGCAGCTTGCCGTCAGGGAACTATGGCTACACCTTC; CDR3: CASSLPSGNYGYTF
D: TRBD2; V: TRBV13; J: TRBJ2-1; size: .; DNA: TGTGCCAGCAGCCCTACTAGCGGGAAAGGATCCTACAATGAGCAGTTCTTC; CDR3: CASSPTSGKGSYNEQFF
D: TRBD1; V: TRBV6-6; J: TRBJ2-7; size: once; DNA: TGTGCCAGCAGTTCCGGGACAGGGGTCTACGAGCAGTACTTC; CDR3: CASSSGTGVYEQYF